Sequencing of this TCR beta chain was carried out in a study of Graves' ophthalmopathy and Graves' hyperthyroidism. Whole-study findings and limits: Blood was where most expanded thyroid clonotypes above 0.001 frequency also turned up.

Presentation of ophthalmopathy in the donors involved moderate-to-severe activity, CAS ≥3, NOSPECS ≥4 and a duration under 3 months. The authors diagnosed from clinical symptoms, serum thyroxine, TRAb, thyroid ultrasound and orbital computed tomography. The authors amplified TCR beta CDR3 regions, and they did so from RNA transcripts for repertoire sequencing. The authors performed first-round RT-PCR with HTBI primers and then a second-round multiplex PCR. TCRdb independently ran MiXCR on the multiplex PCR reads; one entry per CDR3 protein. The sample holds some 750,000 distinct CDR3 sequences, 40% seen once. There are a few counts of this clonotype. Its antigen is unknown. The CDR3 totals 15 residues. Germline lookup yields CDR1 SGHTS and CDR2 YDEGEE. V dropped 2 bases and J dropped 2 bases, with 13 bases sitting between them.

The sequenced material came from peripheral blood. The chain is built from TRBV5-8 and TRBJ2-5, with D possibly TRBD2 on 6 matching bases. The source is an adult man with Graves' ophthalmopathy. The CDR3 loop is CASSLTGVMQETQYF. In nucleotides, the CDR3 is TGTGCCAGCAGCTTAACGGGGGTGATGCAAGAGACCCAGTACTTC. Full variable domain (rest looked up from reference TRBV5-8 and TRBJ2-5): EAGVTQSPTHLIKTRGQQATLRCSPISGHTSVYWYQQALGLGLQFLLWYDEGEERNRGNFPPRFSGRQFPNYSSELNVNALELEDSALYLCASSLTGVMQETQYFGPGTRLLVL.